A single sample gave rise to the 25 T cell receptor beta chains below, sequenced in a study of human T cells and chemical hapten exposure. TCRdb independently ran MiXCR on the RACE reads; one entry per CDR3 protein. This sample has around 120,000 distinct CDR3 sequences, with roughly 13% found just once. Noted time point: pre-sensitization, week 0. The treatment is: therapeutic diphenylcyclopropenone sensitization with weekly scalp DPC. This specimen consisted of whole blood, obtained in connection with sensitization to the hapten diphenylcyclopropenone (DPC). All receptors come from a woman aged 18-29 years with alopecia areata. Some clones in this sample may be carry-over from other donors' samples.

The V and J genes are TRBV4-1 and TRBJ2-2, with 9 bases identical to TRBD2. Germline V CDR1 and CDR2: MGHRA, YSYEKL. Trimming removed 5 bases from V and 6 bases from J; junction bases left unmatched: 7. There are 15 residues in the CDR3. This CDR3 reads CASSVASGVSGELFF. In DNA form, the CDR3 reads TGCGCCAGCAGCGTGGCTAGCGGGGTGTCCGGGGAGCTGTTTTTT.

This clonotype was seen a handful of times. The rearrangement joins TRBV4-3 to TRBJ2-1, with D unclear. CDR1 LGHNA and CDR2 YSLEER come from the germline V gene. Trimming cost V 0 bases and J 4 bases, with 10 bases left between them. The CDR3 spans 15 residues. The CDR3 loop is CASSQEGTDYNEQFF. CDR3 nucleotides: TGCGCCAGCAGCCAAGAGGGAACCGATTACAATGAGCAGTTCTTC.

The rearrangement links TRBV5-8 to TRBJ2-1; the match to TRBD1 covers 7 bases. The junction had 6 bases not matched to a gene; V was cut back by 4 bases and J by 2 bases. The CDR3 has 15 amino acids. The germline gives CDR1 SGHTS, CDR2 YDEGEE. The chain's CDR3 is CASSRQGRTYNEQFF. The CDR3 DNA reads TGTGCCAGCAGCCGACAGGGTAGGACCTACAATGAGCAGTTCTTC.

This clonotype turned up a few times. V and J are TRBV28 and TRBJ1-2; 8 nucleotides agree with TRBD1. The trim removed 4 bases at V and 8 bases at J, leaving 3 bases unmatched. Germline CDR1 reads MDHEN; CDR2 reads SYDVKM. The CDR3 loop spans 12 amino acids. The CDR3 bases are TGTGCCAGCAGTTCCGACAGGGGCGGCTACACCTTC. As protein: CASSSDRGGYTF.

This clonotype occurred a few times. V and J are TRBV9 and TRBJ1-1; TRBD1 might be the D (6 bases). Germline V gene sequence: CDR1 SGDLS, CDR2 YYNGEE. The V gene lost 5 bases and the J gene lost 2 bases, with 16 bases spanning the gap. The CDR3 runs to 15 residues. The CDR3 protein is CASRNMGARNTEAFF. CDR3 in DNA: TGTGCCAGCAGAAACATGGGGGCGCGAAACACTGAAGCTTTCTTT. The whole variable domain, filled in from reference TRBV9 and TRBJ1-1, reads DSGVTQTPKHLITATGQRVTLRCSPRSGDLSVYWYQQSLDQGLQFLIQYYNGEERAKGNILERFSAQQFPDLHSELNLSSLELGDSALYFCASRNMGARNTEAFFGQGTRLTVV.

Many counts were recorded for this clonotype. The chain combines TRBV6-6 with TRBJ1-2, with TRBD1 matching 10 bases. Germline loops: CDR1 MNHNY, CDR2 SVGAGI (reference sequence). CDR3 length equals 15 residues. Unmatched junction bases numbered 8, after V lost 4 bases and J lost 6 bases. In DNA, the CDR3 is TGTGCCAGCAGTTTCCGGGACAGGGGCGCTGATGGCTACACCTTC. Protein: CASSFRDRGADGYTF.

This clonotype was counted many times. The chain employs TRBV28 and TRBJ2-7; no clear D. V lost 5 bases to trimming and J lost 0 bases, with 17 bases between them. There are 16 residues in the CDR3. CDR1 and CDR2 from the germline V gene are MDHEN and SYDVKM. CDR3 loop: CASSPPLKGSSYEQYF. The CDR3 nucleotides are TGTGCCAGCAGTCCCCCGTTGAAGGGTAGCTCCTACGAGCAGTACTTC. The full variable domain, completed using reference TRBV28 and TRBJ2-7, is DVKVTQSSRYLVKRTGEKVFLECVQDMDHENMFWYRQDPGLGLRLIYFSYDVKMKEKGDIPEGYSVSREKKERFSLILESASTNQTSMYLCASSPPLKGSSYEQYFGPGTRLTVT.

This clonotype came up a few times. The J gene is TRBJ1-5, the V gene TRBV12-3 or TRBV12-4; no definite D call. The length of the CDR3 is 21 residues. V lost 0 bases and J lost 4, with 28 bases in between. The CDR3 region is CASSLAGYGNLMSHGNQPQHF. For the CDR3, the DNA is TGTGCCAGCAGTTTAGCGGGCTACGGGAACCTGATGAGCCATGGGAATCAGCCCCAGCATTTT.

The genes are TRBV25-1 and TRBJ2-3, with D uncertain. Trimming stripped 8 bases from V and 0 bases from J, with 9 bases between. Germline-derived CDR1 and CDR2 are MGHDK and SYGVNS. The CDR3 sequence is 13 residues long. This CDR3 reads CASRNPSTDTQYF. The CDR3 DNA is TGTGCCAGCCGAAACCCTAGCACAGATACGCAGTATTTT.

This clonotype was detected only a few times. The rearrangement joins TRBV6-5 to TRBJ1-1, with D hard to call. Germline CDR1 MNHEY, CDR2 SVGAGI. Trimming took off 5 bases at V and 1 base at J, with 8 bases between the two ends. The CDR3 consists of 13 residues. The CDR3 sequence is CASSRQANTEAFF. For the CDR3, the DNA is TGTGCCAGCAGTCGTCAGGCGAACACTGAAGCTTTCTTT.

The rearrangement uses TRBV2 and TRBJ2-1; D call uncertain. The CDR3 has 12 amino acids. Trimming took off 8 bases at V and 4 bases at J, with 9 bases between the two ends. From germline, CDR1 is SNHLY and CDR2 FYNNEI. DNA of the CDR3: TGTGCCAGCCGGAAGTGGTACAATGAGCAGTTCTTC. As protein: CASRKWYNEQFF.

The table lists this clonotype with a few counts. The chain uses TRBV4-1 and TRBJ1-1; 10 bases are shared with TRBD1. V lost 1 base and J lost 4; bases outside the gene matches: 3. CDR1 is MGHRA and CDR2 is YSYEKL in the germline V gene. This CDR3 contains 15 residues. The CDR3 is CASSQVWTGGTEAFF. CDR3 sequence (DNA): TGCGCCAGCAGCCAAGTTTGGACAGGGGGCACTGAAGCTTTCTTT.

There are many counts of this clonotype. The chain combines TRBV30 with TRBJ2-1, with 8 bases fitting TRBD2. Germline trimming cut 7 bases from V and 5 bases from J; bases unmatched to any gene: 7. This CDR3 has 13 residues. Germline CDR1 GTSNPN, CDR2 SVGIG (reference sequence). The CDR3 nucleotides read TGTGCCTTTGGGACGGGACTAGACAATGAGCAGTTCTTC. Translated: CAFGTGLDNEQFF.

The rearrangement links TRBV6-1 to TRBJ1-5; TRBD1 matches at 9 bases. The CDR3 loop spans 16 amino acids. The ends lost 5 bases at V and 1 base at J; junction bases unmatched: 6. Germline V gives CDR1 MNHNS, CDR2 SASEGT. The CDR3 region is CASSPLDRGSNQPQHF. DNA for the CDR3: TGTGCCAGCAGTCCCCTGGACAGGGGAAGCAATCAGCCCCAGCATTTT.

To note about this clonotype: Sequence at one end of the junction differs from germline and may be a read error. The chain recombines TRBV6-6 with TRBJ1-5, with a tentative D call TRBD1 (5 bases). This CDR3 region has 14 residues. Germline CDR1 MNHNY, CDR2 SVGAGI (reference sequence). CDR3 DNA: TGTGCCAGCAGTAACTCCAGGGTGTCAGAGCCCCAGCATTTT. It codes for CASSNSRVSEPQHF.

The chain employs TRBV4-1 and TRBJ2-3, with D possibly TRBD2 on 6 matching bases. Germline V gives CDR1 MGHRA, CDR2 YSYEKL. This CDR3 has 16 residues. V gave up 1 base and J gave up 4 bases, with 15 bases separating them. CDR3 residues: CASSQAYGGQADTQYF. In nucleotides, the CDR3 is TGCGCCAGCAGCCAAGCGTATGGAGGGCAGGCAGATACGCAGTATTTT.

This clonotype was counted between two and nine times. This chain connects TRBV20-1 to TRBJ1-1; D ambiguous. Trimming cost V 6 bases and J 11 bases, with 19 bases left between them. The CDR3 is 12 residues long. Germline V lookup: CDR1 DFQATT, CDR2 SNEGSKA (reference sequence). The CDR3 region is CSAPTSGPVAFF. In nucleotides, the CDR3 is TGCAGTGCGCCGACGTCCGGGCCGGTGGCTTTCTTT.

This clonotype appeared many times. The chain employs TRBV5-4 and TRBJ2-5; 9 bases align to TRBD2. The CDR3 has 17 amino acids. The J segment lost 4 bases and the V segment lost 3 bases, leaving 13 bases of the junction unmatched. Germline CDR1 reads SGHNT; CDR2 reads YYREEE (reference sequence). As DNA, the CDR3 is TGTGCCAGCAGCTCTAAGGGTTGGGGACTAGCAGGAGAGACCCAGTACTTC. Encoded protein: CASSSKGWGLAGETQYF.

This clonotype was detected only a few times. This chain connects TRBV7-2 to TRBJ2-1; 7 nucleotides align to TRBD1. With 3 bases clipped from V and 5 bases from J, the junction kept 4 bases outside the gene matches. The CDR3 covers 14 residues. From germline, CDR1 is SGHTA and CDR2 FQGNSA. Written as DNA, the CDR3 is TGTGCCAGCAGCTTTAGACAGGGTAACAATGAGCAGTTCTTC. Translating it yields CASSFRQGNNEQFF.

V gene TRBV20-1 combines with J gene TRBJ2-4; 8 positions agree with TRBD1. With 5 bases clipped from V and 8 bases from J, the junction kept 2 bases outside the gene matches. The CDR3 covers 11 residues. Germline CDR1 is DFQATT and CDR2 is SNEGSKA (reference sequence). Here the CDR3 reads CSAGQGDIQYF. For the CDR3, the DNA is TGCAGTGCTGGACAGGGCGACATTCAGTACTTC.

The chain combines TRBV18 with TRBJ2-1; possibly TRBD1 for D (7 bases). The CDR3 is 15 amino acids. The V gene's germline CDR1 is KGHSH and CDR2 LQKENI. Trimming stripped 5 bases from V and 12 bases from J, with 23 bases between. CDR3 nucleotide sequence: TGTGCCAGCTCATCACTTCAGACTAGGGGGCACGTGCAGTTCTTC. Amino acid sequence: CASSSLQTRGHVQFF. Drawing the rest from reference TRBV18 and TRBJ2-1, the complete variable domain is NAGVMQNPRHLVRRRGQEARLRCSPMKGHSHVYWYRQLPEEGLKFMVYLQKENIIDESGMPKERFSAEFPKEGPSILRIQQVVRGDSAAYFCASSSLQTRGHVQFFGPGTRLTVL.

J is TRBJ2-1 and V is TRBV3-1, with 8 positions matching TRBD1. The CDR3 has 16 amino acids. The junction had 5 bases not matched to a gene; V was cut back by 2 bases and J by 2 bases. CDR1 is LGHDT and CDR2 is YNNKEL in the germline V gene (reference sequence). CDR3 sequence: CASSQTGQDPYNEQFF. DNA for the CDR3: TGTGCCAGCAGCCAAACGGGACAGGACCCCTACAATGAGCAGTTCTTC.

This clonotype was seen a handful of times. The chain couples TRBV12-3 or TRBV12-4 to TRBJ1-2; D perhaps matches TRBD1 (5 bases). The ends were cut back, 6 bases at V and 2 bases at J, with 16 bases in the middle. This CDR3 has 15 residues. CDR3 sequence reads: CASRATGTPNYGYTF. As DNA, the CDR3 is TGTGCCAGCAGGGCGACCGGGACGCCAAACTATGGCTACACCTTC.

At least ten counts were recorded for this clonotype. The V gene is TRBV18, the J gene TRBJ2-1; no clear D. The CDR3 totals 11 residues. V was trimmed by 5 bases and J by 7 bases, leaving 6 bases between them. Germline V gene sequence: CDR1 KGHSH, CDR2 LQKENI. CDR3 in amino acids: CASSGVNEQFF. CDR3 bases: TGTGCCAGCTCAGGCGTGAATGAGCAGTTCTTC.

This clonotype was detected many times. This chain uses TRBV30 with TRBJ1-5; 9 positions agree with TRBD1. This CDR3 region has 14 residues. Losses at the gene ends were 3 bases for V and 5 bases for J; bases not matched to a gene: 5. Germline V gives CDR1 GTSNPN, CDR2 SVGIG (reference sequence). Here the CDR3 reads CAWSGDRDYQPQHF. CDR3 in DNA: TGTGCCTGGAGCGGGGACAGGGACTATCAGCCCCAGCATTTT.